Below, 30 T cell receptor beta chains from the same sample are listed, as sequenced in a study of regulatory T cells in long-lasting Graves disease (dated by TCRdb to about 2021). This specimen's time point label, interpreted: newly diagnosed GD, antithyroid drugs for less than 3 months. RNA was extracted from PBMCs in TRIzol for both TCR sequencing and RNA sequencing. Receptor amplification or capture employed multiplex PCR. The reads were generated on an Illumina HiSeq 4000. To build TCR beta libraries, CDR3 regions were amplified by Arm-PCR using iRepertoire HTBI primers. TCRdb reanalyzed the raw reads on its own, using fastp at Q25 for trimming and MiXCR for clone calling, and kept in-frame beta chains. Each CDR3 protein appears once, grouped with its most common genes and DNA. For this sample the table gives about 540,000 distinct CDR3 sequences, of which 13% were detected only once. The biggest ten clones account for 10% of the sample.

This sample also belongs to another study, concerning T cells in Graves' hyperthyroidism and ophthalmopathy.

Sequenced material: peripheral blood mononuclear cells (PBMCs), taken at new diagnosis, from a patient treated with antithyroid drugs. The origin of the receptors is a man younger than 45 with Graves disease. Donor details come from another sample of the same person, matched by shared clones.

This clonotype has just a few counts. The genes are TRBV28 and TRBJ1-1; a weak D match, TRBD1 (5 bases). Between the trimmed V and J ends, which lost 4 bases and 6 bases, there was a span of 15 bases. This CDR3 contains 14 residues. Germline V CDR1 and CDR2: MDHEN, SYDVKM. The CDR3 region has the DNA TGTGCCAGCAGTTCTCCAGGGCGACGCGCTGAAGCTTTCTTT. The encoded protein is CASSSPGRRAEAFF. Drawing the rest from reference TRBV28 and TRBJ1-1, the complete variable domain is DVKVTQSSRYLVKRTGEKVFLECVQDMDHENMFWYRQDPGLGLRLIYFSYDVKMKEKGDIPEGYSVSREKKERFSLILESASTNQTSMYLCASSSPGRRAEAFFGQGTRLTVV.

The rearrangement uses TRBV5-4 and TRBJ1-4; D is unclear. The CDR3 totals 13 residues. Germline loops: CDR1 SGHNT, CDR2 YYREEE (reference sequence). The V gene lost 4 bases and the J gene lost 5 bases, with 9 bases spanning the gap. The CDR3 nucleotides are TGTGCCAGCAGCAGGACTGAGAATGAAAAACTGTTTTTT. It codes for CASSRTENEKLFF.

This clonotype came up a few times. The V call is TRBV6-4, the J call TRBJ2-7; 8 bases are shared with TRBD2. V dropped 2 bases and J dropped 3; count of bases not matched to a gene: 12. The CDR3 is 17 amino acids. Germline values: CDR1 MRHNA, CDR2 SNTAGT. The CDR3 protein is CASSDGDGRAILYEQYF. CDR3 in DNA: TGTGCCAGCAGTGACGGTGACGGGAGGGCCATTCTCTACGAGCAGTACTTC.

This clonotype was seen repeatedly, ten times or more. The gene calls are TRBV30 and TRBJ2-1; 7 nucleotides line up with TRBD1. The germline V gene has CDR1 GTSNPN and CDR2 SVGIG (reference sequence). The ends lost 3 bases at V and 10 bases at J; junction bases unmatched: 3. The CDR3 has 11 amino acids. As DNA, the CDR3 is TGTGCCTGGAGCCTGACAGGGGAGCAGTTCTTC. It encodes CAWSLTGEQFF.

This clonotype was observed a few times. The V gene is TRBV5-1, the J gene TRBJ2-7; 7 positions agree with TRBD2. V trimming: 0 bases; J trimming: 3 bases; junction bases outside the gene matches: 6. The CDR3 spans 15 residues. Germline V gene data show CDR1 as SGHRS and CDR2 as YFSETQ. CDR3 coding DNA: TGCGCCAGCAGCTTGGATCCAGCGGGATTCTACGAGCAGTACTTC. Its translation is CASSLDPAGFYEQYF.

This clonotype was seen at least ten times. V is TRBV20-1 and J is TRBJ2-5, with 7 bases fitting TRBD1. CDR3 length equals 15 residues. With V trimmed by 1 base and J by 2 bases, 7 bases remained unmatched. Per the germline V gene, CDR1 is DFQATT and CDR2 is SNEGSKA (reference sequence). The DNA for the CDR3 is TGCAGTGCTAGAGGCGACCAGGGGGAACAAGAGACCCAGTACTTC. It specifies CSARGDQGEQETQYF.

This clonotype was counted many times. The rearrangement uses TRBV7-2 and TRBJ1-5, with D possibly matching TRBD1 (5 bases). Deletions cut 3 bases from V and 11 bases from J, with 11 bases between. CDR1 and CDR2 (germline): SGHTA, FQGNSA. The CDR3 runs to 12 residues. The DNA of the CDR3 is TGTGCCAGCAGCTTTAACCAAGGGGCCCAGCATTTT. Translation gives CASSFNQGAQHF.

The rearrangement uses TRBV30 and TRBJ2-3; 7 bases line up with TRBD1. V dropped 2 bases and J dropped 1; count of bases not matched to a gene: 18. Germline loops: CDR1 GTSNPN, CDR2 SVGIG (reference sequence). This CDR3 has 19 residues. CDR3 sequence: CAWSTSSAGTAFRTDTQYF. Written as DNA, the CDR3 is TGTGCCTGGAGTACCTCTTCCGCCGGGACAGCTTTCCGCACAGATACGCAGTATTTT.

This clonotype was counted ten times or more. The V gene is TRBV6-1, the J gene TRBJ2-7, with 8 bases fitting TRBD2. The J segment lost 13 bases and the V segment lost 6 bases, leaving 14 bases of the junction unmatched. This CDR3 is built from 13 residues. Germline V lookup: CDR1 MNHNS, CDR2 SASEGT. CDR3 region: CASSPHREGTHYF. DNA of the CDR3: TGTGCCAGCAGCCCACACCGGGAGGGGACGCATTACTTC.

This clonotype was seen ten or more times. CDR3 DNA: TGTGCCAGCAGTTTTAGCGGGGACGAGCAGTACTTC. It codes for CASSFSGDEQYF. V usage is TRBV6-5 and J usage is TRBJ2-7, with 8 bases aligning to TRBD2. The germline V gene has CDR1 MNHEY and CDR2 SVGAGI. The CDR3 is made up of 12 amino acids. Trimming cost V 4 bases and J 5 bases; bases outside gene matches: 1.

This clonotype was found many times. The gene calls are TRBV3-1 and TRBJ2-3; D perhaps matches TRBD2 (5 bases). Germline V gene data show CDR1 as LGHDT and CDR2 as YNNKEL (reference sequence). This CDR3 contains 13 residues. V lost 0 bases, J lost 6 bases, and 7 bases lay in between. The CDR3 DNA reads as TGTGCCAGCAGCCAAGAGGAGGCCGATACGCAGTATTTT. This codes for CASSQEEADTQYF.

This clonotype was seen at least ten times. V gene TRBV12-3 or TRBV12-4 combines with J gene TRBJ1-1; the match to TRBD1 covers 10 bases. The CDR3 contains 14 residues. With V trimmed by 2 bases and J by 7 bases, 4 bases remained unmatched. The CDR3 coding sequence is TGTGCCAGCAGTTTACAGACAGGGGGCCGTGAAGCTTTCTTT. This encodes CASSLQTGGREAFF.

The chain links TRBV28 to TRBJ1-3; D not certain. V was clipped by 4 bases and J by 4 bases, with 17 bases between them. Germline V gene data show CDR1 as MDHEN and CDR2 as SYDVKM. The length of the CDR3 is 16 residues. CDR3 in amino acids: CASSSSLTVLGNTIYF. CDR3 DNA: TGTGCCAGCAGTTCTTCCCTTACAGTATTGGGAAACACCATATATTTT.

The chain recombines TRBV20-1 with TRBJ2-5; 8 bases are a match to TRBD2. The J segment lost 7 bases and the V segment lost 6 bases, leaving 10 bases of the junction unmatched. Germline CDR1 reads DFQATT; CDR2 reads SNEGSKA (reference sequence). This CDR3 region has 13 residues. In DNA form, the CDR3 reads TGCAGTGCCCCGGGGGGGCGGGGCGGGACCCAGTACTTC. Residues: CSAPGGRGGTQYF.

This clonotype was detected many times. The chain couples TRBV15 to TRBJ2-2; a weak D match, TRBD1 (6 bases). Trimming took off 3 bases at V and 1 base at J, with 15 bases between the two ends. The CDR3 has 17 amino acids. Germline loops: CDR1 LNHNV, CDR2 YYDKDF (reference sequence). The CDR3 region has the DNA TGTGCCACCAGCAGTCTACAGGGACGCGGGAACACCGGGGAGCTGTTTTTT. This translates into CATSSLQGRGNTGELFF.

This clonotype has only one observation. The chain is built from TRBV30 and TRBJ2-3; 10 bases are a match to TRBD2. Germline V gene lookup returns CDR1 GTSNPN and CDR2 SVGIG (reference sequence). With V trimmed by 3 bases and J by 2 bases, 8 bases remained unmatched. CDR3 length equals 16 residues. The CDR3 is CAWSPELAGYTDTQYF. DNA of the CDR3: TGTGCCTGGAGCCCGGAACTAGCGGGGTACACAGATACGCAGTATTTT.

This clonotype was recorded many times. The V call is TRBV6-1, the J call TRBJ2-1; TRBD2 aligns across 9 bases. J was trimmed by 9 bases and V by 4 bases; bases with no gene match: 10. Germline loops: CDR1 MNHNS, CDR2 SASEGT. CDR3 length: 15 residues. The CDR3 DNA sequence: TGTGCCAGCAGTGGTTTGGCGGGAGGGTTAAGTGAGCAGTTCTTC. It encodes CASSGLAGGLSEQFF.

This clonotype occurred many times. This sequence joins TRBV12-3 or TRBV12-4 and TRBJ2-5; a weak D match, TRBD2 (6 bases). The CDR3 totals 14 residues. Trimming removed 6 bases from V and 4 bases from J, with 15 bases in between. CDR3 region: CASSPRERGETQYF. The CDR3 DNA reads TGTGCCAGCAGCCCCCGGGAGAGAGGAGAGACCCAGTACTTC.

In the case of this clonotype: A much larger clone sits a single nucleotide away, making a read error possible. The chain combines TRBV15 with TRBJ2-7; TRBD1 aligns across 7 bases. J was trimmed by 1 base and V by 4 bases; bases with no gene match: 7. CDR3 length: 15 amino acids. Germline V gene lookup returns CDR1 LNHNV and CDR2 YYDKDF (reference sequence). The CDR3 here is CATSIVPTGSYEQYF. In nucleotides, the CDR3 is TGTGCCACCAGCATAGTACCGACAGGGTCCTACGAGCAGTACTTC.

The V gene is TRBV24-1, the J gene TRBJ2-3; D gene uncertain. Trimming removed 9 bases at V and 0 bases at J, with 9 bases between. This CDR3 has 13 amino acids. Germline values: CDR1 KGHDR, CDR2 SFDVKD. The chain's CDR3 is CATLDMSTDTQYF. Here the CDR3 DNA reads TGTGCCACCCTCGACATGAGCACAGATACGCAGTATTTT.

The J gene is TRBJ2-4, the V gene TRBV15; D perhaps matches TRBD1 (6 bases). The CDR3 extends over 13 amino acids. From germline, CDR1 is LNHNV and CDR2 YYDKDF (reference sequence). V gave up 2 bases and J gave up 6 bases, with 8 bases separating them. The CDR3 region has the DNA TGTGCCACCAGCAGAACGGACAGAAACATTCAGTACTTC. Translation: CATSRTDRNIQYF.

The chain couples TRBV29-1 to TRBJ2-6, with TRBD1 matching over 9 bases. The CDR3 spans 16 residues. CDR1 is SQVTM, CDR2 ANQGSEA, per germline. The V gene end was trimmed by 6 bases and the J gene end by 0 bases; junction bases not matched to a gene: 6. The DNA for the CDR3 is TGCAGCGTCCGGACAGGGGACAACTCTGGGGCCAACGTCCTGACTTTC. Protein: CSVRTGDNSGANVLTF. The variable domain in full, completed from reference TRBV29-1 and TRBJ2-6, reads SAVISQKPSRDICQRGTSLTIQCQVDSQVTMMFWYRQQPGQSLTLIATANQGSEATYESGFVIDKFPISRPNLTFSTLTVSNMSPEDSSIYLCSVRTGDNSGANVLTFGAGSRLTVL.

The V call is TRBV18, the J call TRBJ1-1; 10 nucleotides match TRBD1. Per germline, CDR1 KGHSH and CDR2 LQKENI. The CDR3 totals 14 residues. V gave up 8 bases and J gave up 1 base; unmatched junction bases: 4. The CDR3 is CASRRDRGNTEAFF. The CDR3 bases are TGTGCCAGCCGAAGGGACAGGGGGAACACTGAAGCTTTCTTT.

The DNA of the CDR3 is TGTGCCTGGACCCTATCAGGGGGAAGGACTGAAGCTTTCTTT. This translates into CAWTLSGGRTEAFF. V and J are TRBV30 and TRBJ1-1, with 7 positions matching TRBD1. CDR1 and CDR2 from the germline V gene are GTSNPN and SVGIG (reference sequence). This CDR3 region has 14 residues. The J segment lost 5 bases and the V segment lost 4 bases, leaving 10 bases of the junction unmatched.

V gene TRBV20-1 combines with J gene TRBJ2-5, with D perhaps matching TRBD2 (6 bases). Trimming took 5 bases from V and 5 from J, leaving 15 bases between them. The CDR3 has 13 residues. From germline, CDR1 is DFQATT and CDR2 SNEGSKA (reference sequence). CDR3 in DNA: TGCAGTGCTCGCCCCCCGGGGGTGGAGACCCAGTACTTC. Translated, it gives CSARPPGVETQYF.

Comment on this clonotype: At one boundary the junction diverges from the germline segment, which might be a read error. The rearrangement joins TRBV27 to TRBJ2-3, with D tentatively TRBD2 (6 bases). There are 17 residues in the CDR3. Germline lookup yields CDR1 MNHEY and CDR2 SMNVEV (reference sequence). The CDR3 sequence: CATSDLQGGSPTDTQYF. CDR3 nucleotide sequence: TGTGCCACCAGTGATTTGCAAGGAGGGTCTCCCACAGATACGCAGTATTTT.

This clonotype came up many times. This chain joins TRBV12-3 or TRBV12-4 and TRBJ1-5; TRBD1 matches at 7 bases. The CDR3 loop spans 14 amino acids. J lost 3 bases, V lost 6 bases, and 5 bases had no gene match. CDR3 amino acids: CASRLDRANQPQHF. The CDR3 nucleotides read TGTGCCAGCAGACTTGACAGGGCCAATCAGCCCCAGCATTTT.

The genes are TRBV7-3 and TRBJ2-1; a possible D gene is TRBD2 (5 bases). CDR1 and CDR2 from the germline V gene are SGHTA and FQGTGA. V was pared by 2 bases and J by 9 bases, with 11 bases between. This CDR3 is 13 amino acids long. The CDR3 nucleotides are TGTGCCAGCAGCTTATCGGAGGCCGGTGAGCAGTTCTTC. It translates to CASSLSEAGEQFF.

In this sample, this clonotype turned up many times. The chain employs TRBV20-1 and TRBJ2-7; 8 nucleotides line up with TRBD1. The CDR3 extends over 14 amino acids. The germline CDR1 and CDR2 sequences are DFQATT and SNEGSKA (reference sequence). The V segment lost 4 bases and the J segment 2 bases; nucleotides outside the gene matches: 7. The CDR3 bases are TGCAGTGCTACCCTTCAGGGGGCAGCCTACGAGCAGTACTTC. Translation: CSATLQGAAYEQYF.

This clonotype was recorded many times. The V call is TRBV20-1, the J call TRBJ2-1, with 7 bases that match TRBD2. The CDR3 consists of 15 residues. The germline V gene encodes CDR1 DFQATT and CDR2 SNEGSKA (reference sequence). V shed 8 bases, J shed 5 bases, and the junction held 15 bases outside the gene matches. CDR3 sequence: CSPQEGREGHNEQFF. As DNA, the CDR3 is TGCAGTCCCCAAGAGGGGAGGGAGGGACACAATGAGCAGTTCTTC.